The rows below give T cell receptor beta chains drawn from one sample of a study of blood T cell repertoires in COVID-19. Libraries were prepared by immunoSEQ multiplex PCR; TCRdb keeps only in-frame clonotypes and omits some of them. The table records approximately 380,000 clones, 88% of them present only once. Sequencing was performed on PBMCs or T cells enriched from blood (not recorded which). The receptors stem from a woman between 18 and 29 years old who had recovered from COVID-19. Each CDR3 is given with its conserved first and last residue. Each record gives: D gene, J gene, V gene, clone size, CDR3 protein, CDR3 DNA. D genes are given only for firm matches. Clone size is not always given. Where it is, it says once, few, many or a class for expanded clones.

>TRBD2|TRBJ2-4|TRBV6-5|-
CASRGLAGGQNIQYF
TGTGCCAGCAGAGGACTAGCGGGGGGACAAAACATTCAGTACTTC
>-|TRBJ1-2|TRBV2|-
CASSLYYGYTF
TGTGCCAGCAGTCTTTACTATGGCTACACCTTC
>TRBD1|TRBJ2-5|TRBV2|-
CASSAQDREVQETQYF
TGTGCCAGCAGTGCCCAGGACAGGGAAGTTCAAGAGACCCAGTACTTC
>-|TRBJ1-1|TRBV11-2|-
CASSLDRSSTEAFF
TGTGCCAGCAGCTTAGATCGAAGTAGCACTGAAGCTTTCTTT
>-|TRBJ1-4|TRBV30|-
CAWSVQVGEKLFF
TGTGCCTGGAGTGTACAGGTGGGGGAAAAACTGTTTTTT
>TRBD1|TRBJ1-5|TRBV19|once
CASRRDSQPLNQPQHF
TGTGCCAGTAGACGGGACAGCCAACCTCTCAATCAGCCCCAGCATTTT
>TRBD1|TRBJ1-5|TRBV27|-
CASSFNRGPYQPQHF
TGTGCCAGCAGTTTTAACAGGGGGCCCTATCAGCCCCAGCATTTT
>-|TRBJ1-1|TRBV16|-
CASSQLVSMNTEAFF
TGTGCCAGCAGCCAATTGGTTAGCATGAACACTGAAGCTTTCTTT
>TRBD2|TRBJ2-1|TRBV9|-
CASSVEGSGGAWNEQFF
TGTGCCAGCAGCGTAGAAGGAAGCGGGGGGGCTTGGAATGAGCAGTTCTTC
>TRBD1|TRBJ1-3|TRBV4-2|-
CASSQGTGVGNTIYF
TGTGCCAGCAGCCAGGGAACAGGGGTGGGAAACACCATATATTTT
>-|TRBJ2-1|TRBV12-3/TRBV12-4|few
CASSLSYEQFF
TGTGCCAGCAGTTTATCATATGAGCAGTTCTTC